Shown below are 22 T cell receptor beta chains from a single sample sequenced in a study of T cell changes during pregnancy in multiple sclerosis. Clones were sequenced by immunoSEQ multiplex PCR, and TCRdb holds only the in-frame ones, with some missing. Found here are under 60,000 clones, around 92% of them singletons; the top ten hold 0.2% to 0.3%. The starting material was CD4+ T cells from peripheral blood mononuclear cells, obtained in the third trimester of pregnancy. These receptors came from a female donor with multiple sclerosis, enrolled in a pregnancy study.

This rearrangement joins TRBV7-2 to TRBJ2-6; D is uncertain. With 2 bases removed from V and 0 bases from J, the gap between germline ends came to 8 bases. Germline assignment: CDR1 SGHTA and CDR2 FQGNSA. The CDR3 spans 16 residues. This chain's CDR3 is CASSLSPLSGANVLTF. The CDR3 nucleotides are TGTGCCAGCAGCTTAAGTCCACTCTCTGGGGCCAACGTCCTGACTTTC.

The rearrangement links TRBV5-6 to TRBJ2-3; 7 bases align to TRBD2. Trimming removed 7 bases from V and 5 bases from J; junction bases left unmatched: 16. This CDR3 is 16 amino acids long. Germline V gene data show CDR1 as SGHDT and CDR2 as YYEEEE. DNA of the CDR3: TGTGCCAGCCGTAAAGCCGCGGGGGAGGTCGAAGATACGCAGTATTTT. Translating gives CASRKAAGEVEDTQYF.

This chain links TRBV10-3 with TRBJ2-5, with TRBD2 identical over 10 bases. Per germline, CDR1 ENHRY and CDR2 SYGVKD. J was trimmed by 2 bases and V by 6 bases; bases with no gene match: 3. CDR3 length equals 14 residues. The CDR3 sequence is CAISLAGEQETQYF. CDR3 DNA: TGTGCCATCAGCCTAGCGGGGGAGCAAGAGACCCAGTACTTC.

This clone is a singleton in its sample. The chain uses TRBV11-3 and TRBJ2-1; TRBD1 matches 9 bases. With 6 bases clipped from V and 2 bases from J, the junction kept 2 bases outside the gene matches. Germline lookup yields CDR1 SGHNT and CDR2 YENEEA. This CDR3 comprises 14 residues. The CDR3 DNA sequence: TGTGCCAGCAGTAGACAGGGGGCCTACAATGAGCAGTTCTTC. Its translation: CASSRQGAYNEQFF.

Only one count was recorded for this clone. CDR3 residues: CASGGIPTEAFF. CDR3 nucleotides: TGTGCCAGCGGGGGCATACCCACTGAAGCTTTCTTT. The chain carries TRBV2 and TRBJ1-1; maybe TRBD1 (6 bases). The length of the CDR3 is 12 residues. The V gene's germline CDR1 is SNHLY and CDR2 FYNNEI. V lost 8 bases to trimming and J lost 4 bases, with 11 bases between them.

V gene TRBV30 combines with J gene TRBJ2-3; 12 nucleotides line up with TRBD2. Germline V gene data show CDR1 as GTSNPN and CDR2 as SVGIG (reference sequence). V gave up 0 bases and J gave up 2 bases; unmatched junction bases: 6. This CDR3 contains 17 residues. The CDR3 is CAWSVAGLAGPTDTQYF. The CDR3, as DNA: TGTGCCTGGAGTGTAGCGGGACTAGCGGGTCCCACAGATACGCAGTATTTT.

The CDR3 is CAGKGDRGTEAFF. The CDR3 DNA follows: TGTGCCGGAAAGGGGGACAGGGGGACTGAAGCTTTCTTT. The V and J genes are TRBV2 and TRBJ1-1; TRBD1 matches 11 bases. The CDR3 has 13 amino acids. V lost 11 bases to trimming and J lost 5 bases; unmatched junction nucleotides: 7. CDR1 is SNHLY and CDR2 is FYNNEI in the germline V gene. Full variable domain (remainder filled in from reference TRBV2 and TRBJ1-1): EPEVTQTPSHQVTQMGQEVILRCVPISNHLYFYWYRQILGQKVEFLVSFYNNEISEKSEIFDDQFSVERPDGSNFTLKIRSTKLEDSAMYFCAGKGDRGTEAFFGQGTRLTVV.

The chain is built from TRBV5-1 and TRBJ2-2; D gene ambiguous. The germline V gene encodes CDR1 SGHRS and CDR2 YFSETQ. This CDR3 is built from 16 residues. With 0 bases removed from V and 5 bases from J, the gap between germline ends came to 14 bases. In DNA form, the CDR3 reads TGCGCCAGCAGCTTGGTCCAGTCCCCAGGAACCGGGGAGCTGTTTTTT. It specifies CASSLVQSPGTGELFF.

CDR3 sequence (DNA): TGTGCCAGCAGCTTGGTTCAGGGGACCACAGATACGCAGTATTTT. Protein sequence: CASSLVQGTTDTQYF. The rearrangement links TRBV7-2 to TRBJ2-3, with a tentative D call TRBD1 (6 bases). CDR3 length: 15 amino acids. The V end lost 3 bases, the J end lost 2 bases, and 12 bases lay between the germline ends. Germline V lookup: CDR1 SGHTA, CDR2 FQGNSA.

This sequence joins TRBV7-9 and TRBJ1-6; D possibly corresponds to TRBD1 (5 bases). The germline gives CDR1 SEHNR, CDR2 FQNEAQ (reference sequence). There are 15 residues in the CDR3. V was clipped by 0 bases and J by 7 bases, with 10 bases between them. The CDR3 loop reads CASSLAGVGNSPLHF. In nucleotides, the CDR3 is TGTGCCAGCAGCTTAGCAGGGGTTGGGAATTCACCCCTCCACTTT.

The chain joins TRBV5-6 to TRBJ2-1; TRBD2 is a possible D gene (5 bases). Germline-derived CDR1 and CDR2 are SGHDT and YYEEEE. This CDR3 region has 15 residues. V lost 0 bases and J 6 bases, leaving 13 bases between the germline ends. The DNA of the CDR3 is TGTGCCAGCAGCTTGGGGGTCGTAGGAGGCAATGAGCAGTTCTTC. It codes for CASSLGVVGGNEQFF.

The rearrangement links TRBV28 to TRBJ1-2, with D uncertain. Trimming removed 6 bases at V and 7 bases at J, with 21 bases between. The CDR3 has 15 residues. Germline values: CDR1 MDHEN, CDR2 SYDVKM. The CDR3 DNA is TGTGCCAGCAGCAGTTTATTTAAGTGGGCCGCTGGCTACACCTTC. It codes for CASSSLFKWAAGYTF.

V usage is TRBV5-6 and J usage is TRBJ2-1; 8 nucleotides agree with TRBD1. The ends lost 4 bases at V and 0 bases at J; junction bases unmatched: 6. The CDR3 totals 16 residues. CDR1 and CDR2 (germline): SGHDT, YYEEEE. The CDR3 sequence is CASSIYRGSSYNEQFF. The CDR3 nucleotides read TGTGCCAGCAGCATCTACAGGGGGAGCTCCTACAATGAGCAGTTCTTC.

The V and J genes are TRBV28 and TRBJ1-5, with D possibly matching TRBD1 (5 bases). V lost 6 bases to trimming and J lost 2 bases, with 14 bases between them. The CDR3 has 15 amino acids. The germline gives CDR1 MDHEN, CDR2 SYDVKM. The CDR3 coding sequence is TGTGCCAGCAGACTTGGGGGGATAGGCAATCAGCCCCAGCATTTT. Protein product: CASRLGGIGNQPQHF.

V is TRBV4-2 and J is TRBJ2-3, with a tentative D call TRBD2 (6 bases). The CDR3 contains 15 residues. V shed 4 bases and J shed 5 bases, with 16 bases lying between them. The germline V gene encodes CDR1 LGHNA and CDR2 YNFKEQ. The CDR3 loop is CASSRIIQGGDTQYF. CDR3 nucleotides: TGTGCCAGCAGCCGCATAATTCAGGGAGGAGATACGCAGTATTTT.

The chain has TRBV7-9 and TRBJ1-2, with a weak D call TRBD1 (5 bases). The germline V and J ends were trimmed by 0 bases and 0 bases, with 8 bases remaining between them. This CDR3 comprises 15 residues. In germline, CDR1 is SEHNR, CDR2 FQNEAQ (reference sequence). The CDR3 region has the DNA TGTGCCAGCAGCTTAGCGCGGGGCACTAACTATGGCTACACCTTC. This gives the protein CASSLARGTNYGYTF. The variable domain in full, completed from reference TRBV7-9 and TRBJ1-2, reads DTGVSQNPRHKITKRGQNVTFRCDPISEHNRLYWYRQTLGQGPEFLTYFQNEAQLEKSRLLSDRFSAERPKGSFSTLEIQRTEQGDSAMYLCASSLARGTNYGYTFGSGTRLTVV.

This chain connects TRBV2 to TRBJ1-2, with 9 nucleotides matching TRBD1. This CDR3 region has 16 residues. The germline CDR1 and CDR2 sequences are SNHLY and FYNNEI. V trimming: 6 bases; J trimming: 5 bases; junction bases outside the gene matches: 13. The DNA of the CDR3 is TGTGCCAGCAGACTGACCTTGGGACAGGGAAAATATGGCTACACCTTC. Protein: CASRLTLGQGKYGYTF.

This clone has just one count. CDR3 bases: TGTGCCAGCAGCTTCCGGGAATTAGGAGAGCAGTTCTTC. Translation: CASSFRELGEQFF. This rearrangement joins TRBV7-9 to TRBJ2-1; D may be TRBD2 (5 bases). Trimming cost V 3 bases and J 10 bases, with 13 bases left between them. The CDR3 consists of 13 residues. CDR1 SEHNR and CDR2 FQNEAQ come from the germline V gene (reference sequence).

The rearrangement joins TRBV29-1 to TRBJ1-1; 11 positions match TRBD1. The V gene end was trimmed by 7 bases and the J gene end by 4 bases; junction bases not matched to a gene: 8. Per germline, CDR1 SQVTM and CDR2 ANQGSEA. The CDR3 covers 14 residues. The chain's CDR3 is CSERHGTGGTEAFF. CDR3 coding DNA: TGCAGCGAGCGGCATGGGACAGGGGGCACTGAAGCTTTCTTT.

The J gene is TRBJ1-2, the V gene TRBV5-1, with TRBD1 matching 7 bases. Germline CDR1 is SGHRS and CDR2 is YFSETQ. V shed 0 bases, J shed 5 bases, and the junction held 4 bases outside the gene matches. The CDR3 is 14 residues long. CDR3 sequence: CASSLGQGGYGYTF. CDR3 nucleotides: TGCGCCAGCAGCTTGGGGCAGGGGGGATATGGCTACACCTTC.

The rearrangement uses TRBV6-5 and TRBJ1-2; 8 bases agree with TRBD1. The CDR3 contains 14 residues. Germline CDR1 is MNHEY and CDR2 is SVGAGI. Trimming removed 8 bases from V and 8 bases from J; junction bases left unmatched: 13. CDR3 region: CASGIAGGAYGYTF. Written as DNA, the CDR3 is TGTGCCAGCGGAATTGCAGGGGGCGCTTACGGCTACACCTTC.

This chain links TRBV5-1 with TRBJ2-1, with a possible D match to TRBD1 (8 bases). The CDR3 covers 17 residues. The germline gives CDR1 SGHRS, CDR2 YFSETQ. V lost 4 bases, J lost 0 bases, and 17 bases lay in between. CDR3 nucleotides: TGCGCCAGCAGCCCCAGGGGGCAGCGGGGCTCCTACAATGAGCAGTTCTTC. It codes for CASSPRGQRGSYNEQFF.